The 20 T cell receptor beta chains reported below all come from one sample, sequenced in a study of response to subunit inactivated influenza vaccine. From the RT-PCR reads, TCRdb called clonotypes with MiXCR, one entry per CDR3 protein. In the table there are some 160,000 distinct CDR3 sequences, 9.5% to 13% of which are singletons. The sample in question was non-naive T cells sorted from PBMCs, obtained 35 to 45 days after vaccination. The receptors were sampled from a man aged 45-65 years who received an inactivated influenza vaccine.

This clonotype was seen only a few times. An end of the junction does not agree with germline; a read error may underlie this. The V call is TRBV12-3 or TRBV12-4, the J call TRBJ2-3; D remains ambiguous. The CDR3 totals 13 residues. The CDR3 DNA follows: TGTGCCATCAGTTCTGATTTACCGGGTACGCAGTATTTT. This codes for CAISSDLPGTQYF.

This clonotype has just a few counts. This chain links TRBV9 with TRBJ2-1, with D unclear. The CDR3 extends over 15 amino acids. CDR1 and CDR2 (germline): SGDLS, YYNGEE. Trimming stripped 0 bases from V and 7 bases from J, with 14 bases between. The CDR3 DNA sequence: TGTGCCAGCAGCGTAGGACTGCCTCCCCCAAATGAGCAGTTCTTC. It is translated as CASSVGLPPPNEQFF.

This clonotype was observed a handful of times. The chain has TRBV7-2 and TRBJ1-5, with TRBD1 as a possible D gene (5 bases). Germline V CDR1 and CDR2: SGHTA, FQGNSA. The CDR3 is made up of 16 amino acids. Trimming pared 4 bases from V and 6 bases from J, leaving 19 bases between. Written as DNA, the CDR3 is TGTGCCAGCAGCTCCCTCGGCAGGGAATCAAGTCAGCCCCAGCATTTT. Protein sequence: CASSSLGRESSQPQHF.

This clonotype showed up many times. The CDR3: CASSSPAQNIQYF. CDR3 coding DNA: TGTGCCAGCAGCTCTCCTGCTCAAAACATTCAGTACTTC. The V call is TRBV7-2, the J call TRBJ2-4, with D hard to call. Germline CDR1 SGHTA, CDR2 FQGNSA. CDR3 length: 13 residues. Trimming shortened V by 4 bases and J by 5 bases, and 9 bases separated the two germline ends.

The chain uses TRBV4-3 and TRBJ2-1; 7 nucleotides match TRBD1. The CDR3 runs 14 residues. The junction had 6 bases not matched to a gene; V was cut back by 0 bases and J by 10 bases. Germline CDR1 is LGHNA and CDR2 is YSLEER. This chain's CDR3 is CASSQDTEGGEQFF. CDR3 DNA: TGCGCCAGCAGCCAAGATACGGAAGGGGGCGAGCAGTTCTTC.

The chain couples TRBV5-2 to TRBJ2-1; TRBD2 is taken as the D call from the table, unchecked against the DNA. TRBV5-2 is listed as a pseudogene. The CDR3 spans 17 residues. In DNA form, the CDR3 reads TGTGCCATGGGCCCCGCACCCTTCGCGGGAGGGGACAATGAGCAGTTCTTC. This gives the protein CAMGPAPFAGGDNEQFF.

The CDR3 DNA sequence: TGTGCCAGCAGCTTAGGCCAGGCCCAGAACACTGAAGCTTTCTTT. Encoded protein: CASSLGQAQNTEAFF. The chain uses TRBV11-1 and TRBJ1-1; D gene uncertain. The CDR3 consists of 15 residues. Trimming shortened V by 1 base and J by 1 base, and 10 bases separated the two germline ends. Germline V gives CDR1 SGHAT, CDR2 FQDESV (reference sequence).

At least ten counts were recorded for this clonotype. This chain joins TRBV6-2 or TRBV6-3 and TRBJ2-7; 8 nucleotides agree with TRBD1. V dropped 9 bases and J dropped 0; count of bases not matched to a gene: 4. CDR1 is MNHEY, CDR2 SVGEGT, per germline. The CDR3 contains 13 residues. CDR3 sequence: CASRDRSSYEQYF. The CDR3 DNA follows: TGTGCCAGTAGGGACAGGAGCTCCTACGAGCAGTACTTC.

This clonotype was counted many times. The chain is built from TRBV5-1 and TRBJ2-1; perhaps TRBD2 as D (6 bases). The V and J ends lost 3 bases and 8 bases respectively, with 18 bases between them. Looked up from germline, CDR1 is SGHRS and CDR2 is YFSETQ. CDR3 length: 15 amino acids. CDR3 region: CASSSGLKEEDEQFF. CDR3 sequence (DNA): TGCGCCAGCAGCTCTGGACTAAAAGAGGAGGATGAGCAGTTCTTC.

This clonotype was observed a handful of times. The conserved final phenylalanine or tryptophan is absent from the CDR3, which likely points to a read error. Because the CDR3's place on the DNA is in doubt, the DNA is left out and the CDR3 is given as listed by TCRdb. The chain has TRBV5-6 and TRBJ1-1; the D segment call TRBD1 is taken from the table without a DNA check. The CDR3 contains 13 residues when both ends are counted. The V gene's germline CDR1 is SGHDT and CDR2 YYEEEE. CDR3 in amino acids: CASSLFRQGLFFV.

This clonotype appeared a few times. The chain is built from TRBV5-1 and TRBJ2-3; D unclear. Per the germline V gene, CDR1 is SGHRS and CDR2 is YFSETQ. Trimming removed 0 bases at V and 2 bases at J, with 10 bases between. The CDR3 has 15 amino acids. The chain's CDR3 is CASSLAFGFTDTQYF. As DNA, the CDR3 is TGCGCCAGCAGCTTGGCGTTCGGCTTCACAGATACGCAGTATTTT.

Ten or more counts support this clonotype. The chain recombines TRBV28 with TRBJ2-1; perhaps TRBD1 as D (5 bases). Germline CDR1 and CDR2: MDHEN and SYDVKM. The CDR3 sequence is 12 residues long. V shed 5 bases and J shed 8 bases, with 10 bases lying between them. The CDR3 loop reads CASSQQVDEQFF. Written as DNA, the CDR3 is TGTGCCAGCAGTCAACAGGTGGATGAGCAGTTCTTC.

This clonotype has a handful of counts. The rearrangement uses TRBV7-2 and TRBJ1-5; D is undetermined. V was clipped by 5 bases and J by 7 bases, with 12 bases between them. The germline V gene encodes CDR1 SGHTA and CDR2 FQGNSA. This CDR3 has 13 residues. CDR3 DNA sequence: TGTGCCAGCAGCCTTCGCGCGGGGCAGCCCCAGCATTTT. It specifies CASSLRAGQPQHF.

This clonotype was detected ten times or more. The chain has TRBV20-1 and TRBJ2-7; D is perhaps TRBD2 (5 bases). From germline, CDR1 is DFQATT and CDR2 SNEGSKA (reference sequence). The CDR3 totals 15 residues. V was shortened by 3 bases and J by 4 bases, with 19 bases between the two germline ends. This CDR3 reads CSASLLKGVGYEQYF. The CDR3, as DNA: TGCAGTGCTAGTCTCTTAAAGGGAGTTGGGTACGAGCAGTACTTC.

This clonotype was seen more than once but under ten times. In DNA form, the CDR3 reads TGTGCCAGCAGTCCCCCGTGGTTGAGAGCCAAAAACATTCAGTACTTC. As protein: CASSPPWLRAKNIQYF. The chain recombines TRBV28 with TRBJ2-4; D not resolved. V dropped 5 bases and J dropped 0 bases, with 14 bases sitting between them. Germline-derived CDR1 and CDR2 are MDHEN and SYDVKM. The CDR3 runs 16 residues. Full variable domain (rest looked up from reference TRBV28 and TRBJ2-4): DVKVTQSSRYLVKRTGEKVFLECVQDMDHENMFWYRQDPGLGLRLIYFSYDVKMKEKGDIPEGYSVSREKKERFSLILESASTNQTSMYLCASSPPWLRAKNIQYFGAGTRLSVL.

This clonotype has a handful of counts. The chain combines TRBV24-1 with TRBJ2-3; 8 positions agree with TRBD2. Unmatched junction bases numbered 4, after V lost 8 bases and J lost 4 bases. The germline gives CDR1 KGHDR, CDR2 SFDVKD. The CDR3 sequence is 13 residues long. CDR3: CATIGLAADTQYF. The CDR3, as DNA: TGTGCCACCATAGGACTAGCTGCAGATACGCAGTATTTT.

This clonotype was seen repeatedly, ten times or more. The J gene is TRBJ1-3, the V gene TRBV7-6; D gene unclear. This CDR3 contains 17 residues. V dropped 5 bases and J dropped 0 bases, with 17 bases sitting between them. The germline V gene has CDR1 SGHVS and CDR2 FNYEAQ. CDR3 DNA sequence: TGTGCCAGCAGCCAGAGGCCCGCCACGGGCTCTGGAAACACCATATATTTT. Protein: CASSQRPATGSGNTIYF.

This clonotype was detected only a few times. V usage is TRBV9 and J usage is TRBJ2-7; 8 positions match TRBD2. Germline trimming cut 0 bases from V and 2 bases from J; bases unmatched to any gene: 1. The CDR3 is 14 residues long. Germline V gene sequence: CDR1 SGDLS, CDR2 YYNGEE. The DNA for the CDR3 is TGTGCCAGCAGCGTAGGGCGGGAGGCCTACGAGCAGTACTTC. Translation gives CASSVGREAYEQYF.

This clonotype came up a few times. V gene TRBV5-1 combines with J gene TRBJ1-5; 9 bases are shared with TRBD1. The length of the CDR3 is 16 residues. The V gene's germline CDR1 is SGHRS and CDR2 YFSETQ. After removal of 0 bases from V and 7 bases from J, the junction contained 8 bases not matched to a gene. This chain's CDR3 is CASSLGTGGAGQPQHF. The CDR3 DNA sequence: TGCGCCAGCAGCTTGGGAACAGGGGGCGCGGGACAGCCCCAGCATTTT.

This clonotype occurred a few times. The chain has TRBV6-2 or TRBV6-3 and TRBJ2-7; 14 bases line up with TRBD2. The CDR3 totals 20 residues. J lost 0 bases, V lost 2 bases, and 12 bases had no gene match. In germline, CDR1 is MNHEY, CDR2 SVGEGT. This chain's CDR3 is CASSYHTGLAGAPFSYEQYF. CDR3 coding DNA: TGTGCCAGCAGTTACCACACGGGACTAGCGGGGGCCCCCTTCTCCTACGAGCAGTACTTC.